One and the same sample provided the 19 T cell receptor beta chains below, sequenced in a study of cytomegalovirus exposure and HLA in healthy donors. Primers included in the PCR were 60 Vbeta and 13 Jbeta primers. Assay used: immunoSEQ multiplex PCR; TCRdb lists only in-frame clones, some missing. The clone table shows 150,000 to 200,000 clones, with the ten largest holding over 1%. Sequenced: PBMCs. These receptors were taken from a woman aged 60-75 years in good health and CMV-seronegative.

The chain has TRBV11-2 and TRBJ1-6; D may be TRBD1 (5 bases). The CDR3 runs 14 residues. Germline lookup yields CDR1 SGHAT and CDR2 FQNNGV. V was shortened by 5 bases and J by 15 bases, with 20 bases between the two germline ends. In DNA form, the CDR3 reads TGTGCCAGCAGCCCGGCAGGGCAGGGATTGGTCCTCCACTTT. Translation gives CASSPAGQGLVLHF.

The chain links TRBV11-1 to TRBJ2-3, with 9 bases fitting TRBD2. The CDR3 extends over 15 amino acids. Looked up from germline, CDR1 is SGHAT and CDR2 is FQDESV (reference sequence). Germline trimming cut 2 bases from V and 5 bases from J; bases unmatched to any gene: 5. CDR3 sequence (DNA): TGTGCCAGCAGCTTATTTAGCGGGGGTGGAGATACGCAGTATTTT. Its translation: CASSLFSGGGDTQYF.

The chain is built from TRBV14 and TRBJ1-1; a possible D gene is TRBD1 (6 bases). CDR3 length: 14 residues. Between the trimmed V and J ends, which lost 3 bases and 5 bases, there was a span of 13 bases. Germline-derived CDR1 and CDR2 are SGHDN and FVKESK. CDR3 bases: TGTGCCAGCAGCCACCTGGACAGCCCAACTGAAGCTTTCTTT. Translation gives CASSHLDSPTEAFF.

CDR3 sequence: CASSLAGFNEKLFF. CDR3 DNA: TGTGCCAGCAGCTTGGCGGGGTTTAATGAAAAACTGTTTTTT. The chain combines TRBV5-4 with TRBJ1-4; D remains ambiguous. Trimming pared 0 bases from V and 4 bases from J, leaving 7 bases between. The length of the CDR3 is 14 residues. Germline V gives CDR1 SGHNT, CDR2 YYREEE (reference sequence).

This chain connects TRBV27 to TRBJ1-1; perhaps TRBD1 as D (5 bases). V shed 6 bases and J shed 0 bases, with 11 bases lying between them. The CDR3 sequence is 14 residues long. Germline CDR1 reads MNHEY; CDR2 reads SMNVEV (reference sequence). CDR3 residues: CASSKTTVNTEAFF. The CDR3, as DNA: TGTGCCAGCAGCAAAACGACAGTGAACACTGAAGCTTTCTTT.

The rearrangement links TRBV27 to TRBJ1-5; TRBD1 agrees at 9 bases. Per the germline V gene, CDR1 is MNHEY and CDR2 is SMNVEV (reference sequence). V shed 6 bases and J 5 bases; nucleotides not matched to a gene: 8. The CDR3 is 15 residues long. This CDR3 is CASSTGTGLYQPQHF. The CDR3 region has the DNA TGTGCCAGCAGCACCGGGACAGGGCTTTATCAGCCCCAGCATTTT.

The chain uses TRBV6-5 and TRBJ1-1; D is unclear. The CDR3 runs 13 residues. Trimming took 2 bases from V and 3 from J, leaving 7 bases between them. The V gene's germline CDR1 is MNHEY and CDR2 SVGAGI. The CDR3 loop reads CASSYGSYTEAFF. In nucleotides, the CDR3 is TGTGCCAGCAGTTACGGCAGTTACACTGAAGCTTTCTTT.

The chain employs TRBV7-9 and TRBJ2-5; 10 nucleotides match TRBD1. Germline CDR1 SEHNR, CDR2 FQNEAQ (reference sequence). Trimming at V came to 4 bases and at J to 2 bases, leaving 4 bases not matched to a gene. CDR3 size: 15 residues. The CDR3: CASSSRDRGQETQYF. In DNA, the CDR3 is TGTGCCAGCAGCTCCCGGGACAGGGGACAAGAGACCCAGTACTTC. The complete variable domain, with remaining parts taken from reference TRBV7-9 and TRBJ2-5, reads DTGVSQNPRHKITKRGQNVTFRCDPISEHNRLYWYRQTLGQGPEFLTYFQNEAQLEKSRLLSDRFSAERPKGSFSTLEIQRTEQGDSAMYLCASSSRDRGQETQYFGPGTRLLVL.

The J gene is TRBJ1-1, the V gene TRBV15; D is unresolved. CDR3 length: 14 residues. Per the germline V gene, CDR1 is LNHNV and CDR2 is YYDKDF (reference sequence). V was trimmed by 1 base and J by 1 base, leaving 7 bases between them. DNA of the CDR3: TGTGCCACCAGCAGAGCGGCGGAGAACACTGAAGCTTTCTTT. Protein product: CATSRAAENTEAFF.

This chain links TRBV7-8 with TRBJ1-2; TRBD1 matches at 8 bases. The germline gives CDR1 SGHVS, CDR2 FQNEAQ. V shed 4 bases and J 8 bases; nucleotides not matched to a gene: 15. This CDR3 has 16 residues. As DNA, the CDR3 is TGTGCCAGCAGCTCCGCAGGAAACGACAGGGGAGGAGGCTACACCTTC. It is translated as CASSSAGNDRGGGYTF. Full variable domain (rest looked up from reference TRBV7-8 and TRBJ1-2): GAGVSQSPRYKVAKRGQDVALRCDPISGHVSLFWYQQALGQGPEFLTYFQNEAQLDKSGLPSDRFFAERPEGSVSTLKIQRTQQEDSAVYLCASSSAGNDRGGGYTFGSGTRLTVV.

This sequence joins TRBV5-1 and TRBJ2-1; weak D call: TRBD1 (6 bases). Germline V gene data show CDR1 as SGHRS and CDR2 as YFSETQ. The CDR3 loop spans 15 amino acids. The V gene lost 4 bases and the J gene lost 1 base, with 12 bases spanning the gap. The CDR3: CASSLPTGSYNEQFF. The CDR3 bases are TGCGCCAGCAGCCTCCCCACAGGGTCCTACAATGAGCAGTTCTTC.

The chain is built from TRBV27 and TRBJ1-3; the match to TRBD2 covers 7 bases. The DNA end lines up better with TRBJ2-2; the J call may be wrong. The germline gives CDR1 MNHEY, CDR2 SMNVEV (reference sequence). The CDR3 consists of 16 residues. CDR3 in DNA: TGTGCCAGCAGTTTATCAGGGACTATAAACACCGGGGAGCTGTTTTTT. Its protein product is CASSLSGTINTGELFF.

The chain joins TRBV5-4 to TRBJ1-1; 9 bases fit TRBD1. Germline CDR1 reads SGHNT; CDR2 reads YYREEE (reference sequence). The CDR3 has 13 residues. V gave up 5 bases and J gave up 5 bases; unmatched junction bases: 4. For the CDR3, the DNA is TGTGCCAGCAGTCCGGGACAGGGAACTGAAGCTTTCTTT. Amino acids: CASSPGQGTEAFF. The variable domain in full, completed from reference TRBV5-4 and TRBJ1-1, reads ETGVTQSPTHLIKTRGQQVTLRCSSQSGHNTVSWYQQALGQGPQFIFQYYREEENGRGNFPPRFSGLQFPNYSSELNVNALELDDSALYLCASSPGQGTEAFFGQGTRLTVV.

V and J are TRBV7-3 and TRBJ2-2; 8 nucleotides line up with TRBD2. The CDR3 contains 16 residues. Trimming took 5 bases from V and 3 from J; bases not matched to a gene: 8. From germline, CDR1 is SGHTA and CDR2 FQGTGA. CDR3 in DNA: TGTGCCAGCAGCCGCGGGACTAGTACCTACACCGGGGAGCTGTTTTTT. Its protein is CASSRGTSTYTGELFF.

The genes are TRBV7-6 and TRBJ2-6; no clear D. Trimming left V 5 bases short and J 0 bases short, with 17 bases between. The CDR3 contains 18 residues. Germline CDR1 is SGHVS and CDR2 is FNYEAQ. Here the CDR3 DNA reads TGTGCCAGCAGCCGTCAACCCCTAACGGGCTCTGGGGCCAACGTCCTGACTTTC. Translation gives CASSRQPLTGSGANVLTF.

The V call is TRBV7-5, the J call TRBJ2-2; TRBD1 reflects the table's D call only, with no check against the DNA. TRBV7-5 is classified as a pseudogene. The length of the CDR3 is 17 residues. The CDR3 DNA reads as TGTGTCAGAAGCTTACGAGGGACAGGGGGCAACACCGGGGAGCTGTTTTTT. Translation gives CVRSLRGTGGNTGELFF.

The chain uses TRBV7-2 and TRBJ1-2; no clear D. The length of the CDR3 is 13 residues. V was pared by 0 bases and J by 10 bases, with 12 bases between. Germline lookup yields CDR1 SGHTA and CDR2 FQGNSA. The CDR3 nucleotides read TGTGCCAGCAGCTTAGCGCGAGGGCGTGACTACACCTTC. This sequence encodes CASSLARGRDYTF.

The genes are TRBV30 and TRBJ1-5; TRBD1 matches 7 bases. V dropped 3 bases and J dropped 4; count of bases not matched to a gene: 6. CDR3 length equals 14 residues. The germline V gene has CDR1 GTSNPN and CDR2 SVGIG (reference sequence). In nucleotides, the CDR3 is TGTGCCTGGAGCGCGGACAGGCTAAATCAGCCCCAGCATTTT. It translates to CAWSADRLNQPQHF. The full variable domain, in which reference TRBV30 and TRBJ1-5 provide the parts outside the CDR3, is SQTIHQWPATLVQPVGSPLSLECTVEGTSNPNLYWYRQAAGRGLQLLFYSVGIGQISSEVPQNLSASRPQDRQFILSSKKLLLSDSGFYLCAWSADRLNQPQHFGDGTRLSIL.

J is TRBJ2-7 and V is TRBV14, with a tentative D call TRBD1 (6 bases). The CDR3 covers 17 residues. Between the trimmed V and J ends, which lost 4 bases and 0 bases, there was a span of 19 bases. The germline CDR1 and CDR2 sequences are SGHDN and FVKESK. The CDR3 region is CASSRLTGSSLSYEQYF. CDR3 bases: TGTGCCAGCAGCCGACTCACAGGGTCCTCCCTCTCCTACGAGCAGTACTTC.